The sequence of this T cell receptor beta chain was determined in a study of blood T cell repertoires in COVID-19. For the study at large: Collection of acute and convalescent COVID-19 samples took place in the United States, Italy and Spain. T cells, B-cell-depleted T cells, or PBMCs supplied cDNA or gDNA.

In the study's own analysis: From reference gene primer amplification, estimates of nucleated cell counts were derived. Libraries were prepared by immunoSEQ multiplex PCR; TCRdb keeps only in-frame clonotypes and omits some of them. That table is the source of V, J and clone size, and D and trimming were worked out from the DNA. The sample yields 260,000 or so clones, roughly 86% seen once. The germline CDR1 and CDR2 sequences are SEHNR and FQNEAQ (reference sequence). The CDR3 length is 14 residues. V gave up 7 bases and J gave up 8 bases, with 18 bases separating them. The sequencing sample was made of peripheral blood. This chain links TRBV7-9 with TRBJ2-1; possible D gene TRBD2, 5 bases. The clonotype comes from a man in his late teens or twenties with active or convalescent COVID-19. For the CDR3, the DNA is TGTGCCAGCACCTGGCGGACTGCAACCGATGAGCAGTTCTTC. Translation: CASTWRTATDEQFF.